These 9 T cell receptor beta chains originate from one sample sequenced in a study of cytomegalovirus exposure and HLA in healthy donors. PCR primers comprised 60 Vbeta and 13 Jbeta primers. The repertoire was sequenced with immunoSEQ multiplex PCR; TCRdb's copy has only in-frame clones and lacks some. The sample consists of 93,000 or so clones, around 76% of them appearing once. The material sequenced was PBMCs. These TCRs come from a woman aged 18-29 years in good health and CMV-seropositive.

This chain connects TRBV10-1 to TRBJ1-1, with 7 bases lining up with TRBD1. This CDR3 is 14 amino acids long. Germline V gene lookup returns CDR1 WNHNN and CDR2 SYGVQD (reference sequence). V shed 6 bases and J 4 bases; nucleotides not matched to a gene: 8. CDR3 coding DNA: TGCGCCAGCAGGGCGACCCCAGGGGGCACTGAAGCTTTCTTT. It specifies CASRATPGGTEAFF.

The rearrangement links TRBV7-2 to TRBJ2-1; TRBD2 matches at 15 bases. The CDR3 has 18 residues. After removal of 1 base from V and 5 bases from J, the junction contained 6 bases not matched to a gene. Germline V gives CDR1 SGHTA, CDR2 FQGNSA. The CDR3 region has the DNA TGTGCCAGCAGCTTAGAGGGGACTAGCGGGAGGTACAACAATGAGCAGTTCTTC. This translates into CASSLEGTSGRYNNEQFF. Full variable domain (remainder filled in from reference TRBV7-2 and TRBJ2-1): GAGVSQSPSNKVTEKGKDVELRCDPISGHTALYWYRQSLGQGLEFLIYFQGNSAPDKSGLPSDRFSAERTGGSVSTLTIQRTQQEDSAVYLCASSLEGTSGRYNNEQFFGPGTRLTVL.

This clone was observed a few times. The chain employs TRBV5-1 and TRBJ2-7; 7 positions agree with TRBD1. Germline V gene sequence: CDR1 SGHRS, CDR2 YFSETQ. The CDR3 runs to 13 residues. V dropped 1 base and J dropped 5; count of bases not matched to a gene: 3. The CDR3 spells CASSLRQGNEQYF. DNA for the CDR3: TGCGCCAGCAGCTTGAGACAGGGCAACGAGCAGTACTTC.

This clone appeared a few times. The chain is built from TRBV14 and TRBJ1-1; tentative D call: TRBD1 (5 bases). Germline CDR1 is SGHDN and CDR2 is FVKESK. CDR3 size: 13 residues. The V and J ends lost 4 bases and 7 bases respectively, with 13 bases between them. CDR3: CASSLQIQGEAFF. DNA of the CDR3: TGTGCCAGCAGCCTCCAGATTCAGGGTGAAGCTTTCTTT.

The V and J genes are TRBV28 and TRBJ2-7; D unresolved. The V gene lost 2 bases and the J gene lost 2 bases, with 7 bases spanning the gap. CDR1 is MDHEN and CDR2 is SYDVKM in the germline V gene. The CDR3 totals 13 residues. This chain's CDR3 is CASSLGGTYEQYF. The CDR3 DNA is TGTGCCAGCAGTTTAGGCGGAACCTACGAGCAGTACTTC.

The rearrangement links TRBV4-3 to TRBJ1-2, with TRBD1 matching 8 bases. J gave up 4 bases and V 0 bases, and 7 bases lay outside the gene matches. CDR1 is LGHNA and CDR2 is YSLEER in the germline V gene. The CDR3 has 16 amino acids. CDR3 loop: CASSQDGQGASYGYTF. DNA of the CDR3: TGCGCCAGCAGCCAAGACGGGCAGGGGGCTAGCTATGGCTACACCTTC.

This rearrangement joins TRBV19 to TRBJ2-5; D is ambiguous. In germline, CDR1 is LNHDA, CDR2 SQIVND (reference sequence). Trimming left V 3 bases short and J 4 bases short, with 18 bases between. The CDR3 has 16 amino acids. The DNA of the CDR3 is TGTGCCAGTAGTATCCGTACGCTGGTTGGCACAGAGACCCAGTACTTC. This sequence encodes CASSIRTLVGTETQYF.

A few counts support this clone. The chain uses TRBV7-6 and TRBJ1-5; maybe TRBD1 (6 bases). This CDR3 has 14 amino acids. Germline V gene sequence: CDR1 SGHVS, CDR2 FNYEAQ. Trimming took 1 base from V and 5 from J, leaving 9 bases between them. The CDR3 loop reads CASSLVGGDQPQHF. In DNA form, the CDR3 reads TGTGCCAGCAGCTTAGTAGGGGGGGATCAGCCCCAGCATTTT.

This rearrangement joins TRBV7-2 to TRBJ2-5; D gene uncertain. Per germline, CDR1 SGHTA and CDR2 FQGNSA. The CDR3 loop spans 11 amino acids. Trimming removed 6 bases from V and 1 base from J, with 3 bases in between. The CDR3 sequence is CASSIQETQYF. The CDR3 region has the DNA TGTGCCAGCAGTATCCAAGAGACCCAGTACTTC.